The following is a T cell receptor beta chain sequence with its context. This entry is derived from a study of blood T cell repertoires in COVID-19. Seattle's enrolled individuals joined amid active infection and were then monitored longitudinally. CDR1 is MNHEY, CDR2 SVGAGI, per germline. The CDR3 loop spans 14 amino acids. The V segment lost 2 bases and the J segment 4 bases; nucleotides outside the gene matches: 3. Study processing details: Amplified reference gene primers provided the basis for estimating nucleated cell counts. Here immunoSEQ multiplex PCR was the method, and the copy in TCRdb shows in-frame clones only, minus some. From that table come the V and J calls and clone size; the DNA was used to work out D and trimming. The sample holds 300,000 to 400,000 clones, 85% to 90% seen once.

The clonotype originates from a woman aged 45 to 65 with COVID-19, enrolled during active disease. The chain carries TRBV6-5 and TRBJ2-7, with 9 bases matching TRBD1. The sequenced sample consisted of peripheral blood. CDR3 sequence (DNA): TGTGCCAGCAGTTACGGGACAGGGATATACGAGCAGTACTTC. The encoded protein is CASSYGTGIYEQYF.